The T cell receptor (beta chain) described here comes from a study of cytomegalovirus exposure and HLA in healthy donors. As for the study in general: Researchers previously reported finding more than 100 million unique TCR beta sequences from around 200 million T cells.

The study ran its PCR with 60 Vbeta and 13 Jbeta primers. Produced via immunoSEQ multiplex PCR; TCRdb's table is partial and in-frame only. The sample carries some 89,000 clones, about two thirds recorded once. This sequence was found in a man aged 55 to 70 in good health and CMV-seronegative. The sequenced sample consisted of PBMCs.

The DNA for the CDR3 is TGTGCCAGCAGTTTCTCGGGGAGGGGTGACGGGGAGCTGTTTTTT. Translated: CASSFSGRGDGELFF. V gene TRBV27 combines with J gene TRBJ2-2, with 7 bases lining up with TRBD2. The junction had 8 bases not matched to a gene; V was cut back by 3 bases and J by 7 bases. The germline CDR1 and CDR2 sequences are MNHEY and SMNVEV (reference sequence). This CDR3 is built from 15 residues.